The entry below gives a single TCR beta chain sequence along with its context. This record comes from a study of blood T cell repertoires in COVID-19. The wider study: The samples span acute and convalescent COVID-19 from the United States, Italy and Spain.

In the authors' workflow: Reference gene primer amplification gave nucleated cell count estimates. Generated by immunoSEQ multiplex PCR, the TCRdb table keeps only in-frame clones and is missing some. The DNA was the basis for D and trimming; V, J and clone size are from that table. The sample gives more than 65,000 clones, about 70% of which show up once; about a fifth is in the top ten. The sequence derives from a woman of 80 years or more with active or convalescent COVID-19. The sample taken for sequencing was peripheral blood.

The CDR3 here is CASGGVAGGETQYF. As DNA, the CDR3 is TGTGCCAGCGGAGGAGTAGCGGGGGGAGAGACCCAGTACTTC. The rearrangement uses TRBV5-4 and TRBJ2-5; 10 positions agree with TRBD2. J gave up 4 bases and V 7 bases, and 7 bases lay outside the gene matches. CDR3 size: 14 residues. CDR1 and CDR2 from the germline V gene are SGHNT and YYREEE (reference sequence).